The rows below give T cell receptor beta chains drawn from one sample of a study of T cells in Graves' hyperthyroidism and ophthalmopathy. TCRdb itself ran the multiplex PCR reads through MiXCR, one entry per CDR3 protein. The profile covers approximately 510,000 distinct CDR3 sequences, with less than 25% appearing a single time and roughly 29% taken by the ten largest. Input material: blood. These receptors originate from a man in his late teens or twenties with Graves' hyperthyroidism. Both conserved end residues are part of each CDR3. The order of the fields is CDR3 length, clone size, V gene, J gene, D gene, CDR3 protein, CDR3 DNA. A D gene is named only where the DNA matches it firmly. Not all rows give a size; the values are once, few, many and, for expanded clones, a class.

>12|many|TRBV5-5|TRBJ1-2|NA
CASSLQRGGYTF
TGTGCCAGCAGCTTGCAGCGCGGTGGCTACACCTTC
>15|few|TRBV6-1|TRBJ1-3|NA
CASSEVWTVGNTIYF
TGTGCCAGCAGTGAAGTCTGGACGGTTGGAAACACCATATATTTT
>15|NA|TRBV7-2|TRBJ2-5|NA
CASSLQGQRQETQYF
TGTGCCAGCAGCTTACAGGGGCAGCGACAAGAGACCCAGTACTTC
>15|NA|TRBV12-3/TRBV12-4|TRBJ1-3|NA
CASSHPTWRWNTIYF
TGTGCCAGCAGTCACCCGACGTGGAGGTGGAACACCATATATTTT
>16|NA|TRBV11-1|TRBJ1-2|NA
CASSLGSGDRNYGYTF
TGTGCCAGCAGCTTAGGGTCAGGTGACCGCAACTATGGCTACACCTTC
>14|many|TRBV7-9|TRBJ2-5|TRBD2
CASSDTRGKETQYF
TGTGCCAGCAGCGACACGCGGGGGAAAGAGACCCAGTACTTC
>14|NA|TRBV6-1|TRBJ2-5|TRBD1
CASSIGTGVQTQYF
TGTGCCAGCAGCATCGGGACAGGGGTCCAGACCCAGTACTTC
>16|NA|TRBV4-1|TRBJ2-3|NA
CASSRGLPTSTDTQYF
TGCGCCAGCAGCCGAGGGCTCCCGACTAGCACAGATACGCAGTATTTT
>15|many|TRBV6-2/TRBV6-3|TRBJ2-5|NA
CASSFNRDPQETQYF
TGTGCCAGCAGTTTTAACAGGGATCCCCAAGAGACCCAGTACTTC
>12|few|TRBV28|TRBJ2-5|NA
CASSLNRETQYF
TGTGCCAGCAGTTTAAATCGGGAGACCCAGTACTTC
>16|NA|TRBV6-2/TRBV6-3|TRBJ1-2|NA
CASSLRGECHNYGYTF
TGTGCCAGCAGCTTAAGAGGGGAGTGCCATAACTATGGCTACACCTTC
>16|many|TRBV5-1|TRBJ1-1|NA
CASSLGGTGFRTEAFF
TGCGCCAGCAGCCTGGGAGGAACAGGGTTCCGGACTGAAGCTTTCTTT
>10|NA|TRBV29-1|TRBJ2-5|NA
CSALGETQYF
TGCAGCGCCTTGGGGGAGACCCAGTACTTC
>13|NA|TRBV12-3/TRBV12-4|TRBJ2-7|NA
CASRLAREREQYF
TGTGCCAGCAGGCTAGCGAGAGAGCGCGAGCAGTACTTC
>15|NA|TRBV30|TRBJ1-2|TRBD1
CALEGQGARGYGYTF
TGTGCCTTGGAGGGACAGGGGGCGCGAGGCTATGGCTACACCTTC
>15|many|TRBV2|TRBJ1-6|NA
CASGLSRDGNSPLHF
TGTGCCAGCGGTCTCTCCCGGGACGGAAATTCACCCCTCCACTTT
>11|NA|TRBV29-1|TRBJ1-1|NA
CSVTENTEAFF
TGCAGCGTCACAGAAAACACTGAAGCTTTCTTT
>11|many|TRBV27|TRBJ2-7|NA
CASGRPYEQYF
TGTGCCAGCGGCCGTCCCTACGAGCAGTACTTC
>12|many|TRBV12-3/TRBV12-4|TRBJ2-5|NA
CASKGRVETQYF
TGTGCCAGCAAGGGTAGGGTGGAGACCCAGTACTTC
>15|many|TRBV27|TRBJ2-5|TRBD2
CASSLVGAGDETQYF
TGTGCCAGCAGTTTGGTCGGAGCGGGGGATGAGACCCAGTACTTC
>15|many|TRBV5-1|TRBJ1-5|NA
CASSLGGGDHQPQHF
TGCGCCAGCAGCTTAGGTGGGGGGGACCATCAGCCCCAGCATTTT
>15|NA|TRBV4-1|TRBJ1-2|NA
CASSQRWSVTHGYTF
TGCGCCAGCAGCCAAAGATGGTCCGTTACCCATGGCTACACCTTC
>14|many|TRBV20-1|TRBJ2-5|TRBD1
CSARMTGHQETQYF
TGCAGTGCTAGGATGACAGGGCACCAAGAGACCCAGTACTTC
>17|many|TRBV12-3/TRBV12-4|TRBJ2-2|TRBD2
CASSFPGLAGPTGELFF
TGTGCCAGCAGTTTCCCTGGACTAGCGGGGCCCACCGGGGAGCTGTTTTTT
>14|many|TRBV4-1|TRBJ1-2|NA
CASSQVNGGDGYTF
TGCGCCAGCAGCCAAGTAAACGGGGGCGATGGCTACACCTTC
>13|NA|TRBV30|TRBJ1-2|NA
CAWSVRAAYGYTF
TGTGCCTGGAGTGTACGGGCAGCTTATGGCTACACCTTC
>14|many|TRBV7-2|TRBJ2-7|TRBD1
CASSPGQGHYEQYF
TGTGCCAGCAGCCCGGGACAGGGGCACTACGAGCAGTACTTC
>13|NA|TRBV18|TRBJ1-2|NA
CASSGMGVYGYTF
TGTGCCAGCTCCGGGATGGGAGTCTATGGCTACACCTTC
>17|NA|TRBV6-1|TRBJ1-2|TRBD1
CASSERSLGQDNYGYTF
TGTGCCAGCAGTGAAAGGTCCCTGGGACAGGATAACTATGGCTACACCTTC
>15|few|TRBV5-1|TRBJ2-2|TRBD2
CASSLVAGGTGELFF
TGCGCCAGCAGCTTGGTTGCGGGAGGAACCGGGGAGCTGTTTTTT
>13|many|TRBV12-3/TRBV12-4|TRBJ1-3|NA
CASNSPPGNTIYF
TGTGCCAGCAACTCCCCGCCTGGAAACACCATATATTTT
>14|many|TRBV20-1|TRBJ2-5|TRBD2
CSARTSGGAETQYF
TGCAGTGCCCGGACTAGCGGGGGGGCGGAGACCCAGTACTTC
>14|few|TRBV12-3/TRBV12-4|TRBJ1-1|NA
CASSLSDRNTEAFF
TGTGCCAGCAGTTTGAGTGACCGGAACACTGAAGCTTTCTTT
>15|NA|TRBV20-1|TRBJ1-1|NA
CSAQFAGPMNTEAFF
TGCAGTGCCCAGTTCGCGGGGCCGATGAACACTGAAGCTTTCTTT
>14|many|TRBV6-1|TRBJ1-1|TRBD1
CASSSGTGDTEAFF
TGTGCCAGCAGCTCCGGGACAGGGGACACTGAAGCTTTCTTT
>12|many|TRBV19|TRBJ1-5|NA
CASSTRDGPQHF
TGTGCCAGTAGTACCCGCGATGGACCCCAGCATTTT
>17|few|TRBV19|TRBJ2-6|TRBD1
CASSIGTGISGANVLTF
TGTGCCAGTAGTATTGGGACAGGGATCTCTGGGGCCAACGTCCTGACTTTC
>12|NA|TRBV29-1|TRBJ1-2|NA
CSVPRGDYGYTF
TGCAGCGTACCCCGGGGGGACTATGGCTACACCTTC
>15|few|TRBV6-1|TRBJ2-7|NA
CASSTAGDPTYEQYF
TGTGCCAGCAGTACCGCAGGGGACCCGACCTACGAGCAGTACTTC
>13|many|TRBV12-3/TRBV12-4|TRBJ2-7|TRBD1
CASSSTGVGEQYF
TGTGCCAGCAGTTCGACAGGGGTGGGAGAGCAGTACTTC
>15|NA|TRBV20-1|TRBJ2-7|NA
CSAIPSPGSSYEQYF
TGCAGTGCTATTCCTTCCCCAGGAAGCTCCTACGAGCAGTACTTC
>14|many|TRBV7-2|TRBJ2-5|NA
CASSWLGRGETQYF
TGTGCCAGCAGCTGGTTGGGGCGGGGAGAGACCCAGTACTTC
>15|NA|TRBV19|TRBJ1-5|NA
CASMNYSYSNQPQHF
TGTGCCAGTATGAACTACAGCTATAGCAATCAGCCCCAGCATTTT
>14|many|TRBV15|TRBJ2-7|NA
CATSRGERSYEQYF
TGTGCCACCAGCAGAGGGGAAAGGAGTTACGAGCAGTACTTC
>14|many|TRBV7-8|TRBJ1-2|NA
CASSLVRENYGYTF
TGTGCCAGCAGCTTAGTACGGGAGAACTATGGCTACACCTTC
>14|many|TRBV11-3|TRBJ2-7|NA
CASSLSGHSYEQYF
TGTGCCAGCAGCTTAAGCGGACATTCCTACGAGCAGTACTTC